Below, 24 T cell receptor beta chains from the same sample are listed, as sequenced in a study of T cell responses to AZD1222 COVID-19 vaccine. The repertoire was sequenced with immunoSEQ multiplex PCR; TCRdb's copy has only in-frame clones and lacks some. The sample has approximately 120,000 clones, more than 85% seen once. Sequenced material: peripheral blood, taken on day 0 of AZD1222 vaccination. All receptors come from an adult in good health.

The V and J genes are TRBV15 and TRBJ2-7; D may be TRBD2 (6 bases). Germline V lookup: CDR1 LNHNV, CDR2 YYDKDF (reference sequence). The V gene lost 1 base and the J gene lost 6 bases, with 10 bases spanning the gap. The CDR3 runs 13 residues. The CDR3, as DNA: TGTGCCACCAGCAGAGGGGCGGGGTCCGAGCAGTACTTC. Its protein product is CATSRGAGSEQYF. Drawing the rest from reference TRBV15 and TRBJ2-7, the complete variable domain is DAMVIQNPRYQVTQFGKPVTLSCSQTLNHNVMYWYQQKSSQAPKLLFHYYDKDFNNEADTPDNFQSRRPNTSFCFLDIRSPGLGDTAMYLCATSRGAGSEQYFGPGTRLTVT.

The chain employs TRBV28 and TRBJ2-5; 10 bases are a match to TRBD1. This CDR3 region has 16 residues. Looked up from germline, CDR1 is MDHEN and CDR2 is SYDVKM. V lost 5 bases, J lost 4 bases, and 10 bases stayed unmatched. CDR3 coding DNA: TGTGCCAGCAGTACAATGGGACAGGGGTTAGGAGAGACCCAGTACTTC. Its protein is CASSTMGQGLGETQYF.

This clone appeared a single time. V is TRBV11-2 and J is TRBJ2-7, with 7 bases lining up with TRBD2. CDR3 length: 17 residues. The V segment lost 3 bases and the J segment 2 bases; nucleotides outside the gene matches: 13. Germline-derived CDR1 and CDR2 are SGHAT and FQNNGV. CDR3 nucleotide sequence: TGTGCCAGCAGCTTCCCGGGGGGTACGGGGGTGACCTACGAGCAGTACTTC. This codes for CASSFPGGTGVTYEQYF.

The chain carries TRBV5-1 and TRBJ2-7; tentatively, D is TRBD1 (6 bases). Germline V gene lookup returns CDR1 SGHRS and CDR2 YFSETQ. Trimming took off 2 bases at V and 0 bases at J, with 12 bases between the two ends. The CDR3 has 15 residues. This CDR3 is CASSLTGSTSYEQYF. The DNA of the CDR3 is TGCGCCAGCAGCTTAACAGGGTCCACCTCCTACGAGCAGTACTTC.

The chain combines TRBV30 with TRBJ1-2, with 9 bases that match TRBD1. CDR3 size: 14 residues. The trim removed 3 bases at V and 6 bases at J, leaving 8 bases unmatched. Germline V gives CDR1 GTSNPN, CDR2 SVGIG (reference sequence). CDR3 residues: CAWRIPGQGDGYTF. The CDR3 DNA reads TGTGCCTGGAGGATTCCGGGACAGGGCGATGGCTACACCTTC.

V usage is TRBV29-1 and J usage is TRBJ2-2; the match to TRBD1 covers 7 bases. The CDR3 has 15 amino acids. V shed 7 bases and J 0 bases; nucleotides not matched to a gene: 8. The germline CDR1 and CDR2 sequences are SQVTM and ANQGSEA. The CDR3 DNA sequence: TGCAGCGCCCGTCTAGGGGGCCCGAACACCGGGGAGCTGTTTTTT. Protein product: CSARLGGPNTGELFF.

This clone was observed once. This chain connects TRBV9 to TRBJ2-6, with D tentatively TRBD1 (5 bases). V was pared by 3 bases and J by 0 bases, with 7 bases between. The CDR3 sequence is 15 residues long. CDR1 is SGDLS, CDR2 YYNGEE, per germline. The CDR3 bases are TGTGCCAGCAGCGCCCAGGGCTCTGGGGCCAACGTCCTGACTTTC. It encodes CASSAQGSGANVLTF.

The chain recombines TRBV27 with TRBJ1-1, with 10 bases lining up with TRBD1. The CDR3 covers 17 residues. V lost 5 bases, J lost 3 bases, and 12 bases stayed unmatched. Germline CDR1 reads MNHEY; CDR2 reads SMNVEV (reference sequence). This chain's CDR3 is CASSPGQGWGRDTEAFF. The CDR3 DNA reads TGTGCCAGCAGTCCGGGACAGGGGTGGGGTAGGGACACTGAAGCTTTCTTT.

This sequence joins TRBV10-3 and TRBJ1-2; perhaps TRBD1 as D (6 bases). Germline V gene lookup returns CDR1 ENHRY and CDR2 SYGVKD. This CDR3 region has 14 residues. V was trimmed by 1 base and J by 11 bases, leaving 17 bases between them. This CDR3 is CAISELQTGSSYTF. The CDR3 DNA is TGTGCCATCAGTGAGTTGCAAACAGGGTCGAGTTACACCTTC.

The genes are TRBV6-2 or TRBV6-3 and TRBJ2-6; 11 nucleotides line up with TRBD2. This CDR3 is built from 21 residues. V dropped 5 bases and J dropped 1; count of bases not matched to a gene: 16. Germline CDR1 and CDR2: MNHEY and SVGEGT. The CDR3 nucleotides are TGTGCCAGCAGTCACCTTATACCCCCTAGCGGGGGGATGTCTGGGGCCAACGTCCTGACTTTC. Its translation is CASSHLIPPSGGMSGANVLTF.

J is TRBJ1-1 and V is TRBV25-1, with D perhaps matching TRBD1 (6 bases). V lost 3 bases and J lost 6, with 8 bases in between. Germline V gene data show CDR1 as MGHDK and CDR2 as SYGVNS. This CDR3 has 12 amino acids. The CDR3 is CASSDAGAEAFF. CDR3 nucleotide sequence: TGTGCCAGCAGTGATGCAGGGGCTGAAGCTTTCTTT.

The rearrangement joins TRBV6-2 or TRBV6-3 to TRBJ1-5; the match to TRBD1 covers 8 bases. Germline values: CDR1 MNHEY, CDR2 SVGEGT. J gave up 7 bases and V 2 bases, and 10 bases lay outside the gene matches. CDR3 length: 16 residues. The CDR3 DNA sequence: TGTGCCAGCAGTTACGCCGACAGGGGCGGGGGGCAGCCCCAGCATTTT. Amino acid sequence: CASSYADRGGGQPQHF.

This clone has just one count. The CDR3 nucleotides read TGTGCCATCAGGACCGGGACCCCCGCGGGGGCTTTCTTT. Protein product: CAIRTGTPAGAFF. V gene TRBV10-3 combines with J gene TRBJ1-1, with a possible D match to TRBD1 (5 bases). Germline values: CDR1 ENHRY, CDR2 SYGVKD. V lost 6 bases to trimming and J lost 11 bases, with 19 bases between them. CDR3 length: 13 residues.

The J gene is TRBJ1-2, the V gene TRBV19; a possible D gene is TRBD1 (6 bases). Germline lookup yields CDR1 LNHDA and CDR2 SQIVND (reference sequence). The CDR3 loop spans 13 amino acids. Trimming shortened V by 5 bases and J by 4 bases, and 11 bases separated the two germline ends. The CDR3 DNA reads as TGTGCCAGTAGTCCGGACAGACTCTATGGCTACACCTTC. Encoded protein: CASSPDRLYGYTF.

This chain connects TRBV14 to TRBJ2-4, with D possibly matching TRBD1 (6 bases). There are 14 residues in the CDR3. The germline V gene encodes CDR1 SGHDN and CDR2 FVKESK. Deletions cut 4 bases from V and 0 bases from J, with 7 bases between. The CDR3 DNA sequence: TGTGCCAGCAGCCCGACAGGAGCCAAAAACATTCAGTACTTC. Translation gives CASSPTGAKNIQYF.

V is TRBV9 and J is TRBJ1-3, with D perhaps matching TRBD1 (5 bases). The CDR3 covers 15 residues. Germline V gene data show CDR1 as SGDLS and CDR2 as YYNGEE. CDR3 sequence reads: CPLRGDLNSGNTIYF. The CDR3 DNA follows: TGTCCCCTACGAGGGGATCTTAACTCTGGAAACACCATATATTTT.

The chain has TRBV10-3 and TRBJ2-7; the D gene could be TRBD1 or TRBD2 (5 bases each). V lost 4 bases and J lost 1, with 11 bases in between. The CDR3 loop spans 14 amino acids. Germline CDR1 reads ENHRY; CDR2 reads SYGVKD. CDR3 bases: TGTGCCATCAGTGTAGGGACGGGATCCTACGAGCAGTACTTC. Translating gives CAISVGTGSYEQYF.

The chain joins TRBV18 to TRBJ1-5, with 9 bases aligning to TRBD1. After removal of 4 bases from V and 2 bases from J, the junction contained 9 bases not matched to a gene. The CDR3 is 17 amino acids. The V gene's germline CDR1 is KGHSH and CDR2 LQKENI. The CDR3 spells CASSLGQGRVGNQPQHF. The CDR3 DNA follows: TGTGCCAGCTCACTGGGACAGGGACGTGTTGGCAATCAGCCCCAGCATTTT.

The chain carries TRBV11-2 and TRBJ1-6, with D unresolved. V lost 4 bases to trimming and J lost 9 bases, with 13 bases between them. There are 14 residues in the CDR3. In germline, CDR1 is SGHAT, CDR2 FQNNGV. The CDR3 here is CASSSLAGASPLHF. Here the CDR3 DNA reads TGTGCCAGCAGCTCCTTGGCGGGAGCTTCACCCCTCCACTTT.

The rearrangement links TRBV29-1 to TRBJ2-5; D is undetermined. Germline V gene lookup returns CDR1 SQVTM and CDR2 ANQGSEA. The CDR3 has 14 residues. V was cut by 7 bases and J by 2 bases, with 17 bases left in between. The CDR3 DNA reads as TGCAGCGGGCGGCTGCCCGGTCAGCAAGAGACCCAGTACTTC. Translated, it gives CSGRLPGQQETQYF.

The chain carries TRBV7-9 and TRBJ1-2; D is uncertain. The length of the CDR3 is 13 residues. Germline values: CDR1 SEHNR, CDR2 FQNEAQ (reference sequence). V lost 5 bases and J 13 bases, leaving 20 bases between the germline ends. CDR3 DNA: TGTGCCAGCAGCCTGTCTGGACCAGCCCGTCGCACCTTC. Translating it yields CASSLSGPARRTF.

The V call is TRBV4-3, the J call TRBJ2-7; D is uncertain. Trimming shortened V by 0 bases and J by 6 bases, and 9 bases separated the two germline ends. CDR1 is LGHNA, CDR2 YSLEER, per germline. This CDR3 has 13 amino acids. In DNA form, the CDR3 reads TGCGCCAGCAGCCAAGAAACCCGATCCGAGCAGTACTTC. It codes for CASSQETRSEQYF.

This rearrangement joins TRBV2 to TRBJ2-3; TRBD1 matches 8 bases. CDR1 is SNHLY, CDR2 FYNNEI, per germline. The CDR3 is 15 residues long. With V trimmed by 6 bases and J by 4 bases, 9 bases remained unmatched. The CDR3 region has the DNA TGTGCCAGCAGCAGACCGGACAGGGAACCAGATACGCAGTATTTT. Protein sequence: CASSRPDREPDTQYF.

This clone was counted a single time. The V and J genes are TRBV7-9 and TRBJ1-5; no clear D gene. The CDR3 runs to 16 residues. Germline CDR1 SEHNR, CDR2 FQNEAQ (reference sequence). The V end was cut by 0 bases, the J end by 1 base, with 10 bases between. CDR3: CASSLAAGESNQPQHF. CDR3 nucleotides: TGTGCCAGCAGCTTAGCAGCCGGGGAGAGCAATCAGCCCCAGCATTTT.